This TCR beta chain came from a study of human CD8 memory T cell subsets. Study-level results: This study determined the sequences of T cell receptor beta chains and of no other chains. Estimated Chao1 values suggested that diversity was greater among stem-like memory T cells than among precursor exhausted T cells.

CDR1 is MDHEN, CDR2 SYDVKM, per germline. CDR3 length: 16 residues. On this clonotype itself: The antigen remains undetermined.

Making the TCR beta libraries relied on UMI-labeled 5' RACE. TCRdb re-called the 5' RACE reads; one entry per CDR3 protein, DNA not given. Here the sample table reports 6,000 to 6,500 distinct CDR3 sequences. Early memory CD8+ T cells that were CCR7+ PD-1+ TIGIT+ and had exhausted-like traits were the TPEX cells. The PBMC were taken from buffy coats given by healthy donors. The sample consisted of CD8+ T cells from PBMCs. The clonotype originates from a human donor in good health. This rearrangement joins TRBV28 to TRBJ1-1; the D call from TCRdb, TRBD1, cannot be confirmed without DNA. Here the CDR3 reads CASSRQGGIYGTEAFF.